Listed here are 14 T cell receptor beta chains from one sample, sequenced in a study of blood T cell repertoires in COVID-19. The repertoire was sequenced with immunoSEQ multiplex PCR; TCRdb's copy has only in-frame clones and lacks some. The sample holds under 80,000 clones; 85% to 90% are singletons and the top ten take 3.5% to 4.5%. The sample consisted of peripheral blood. The receptors come from a man aged 45-65 years with active COVID-19.

This clone was counted only a few times. This chain uses TRBV5-4 with TRBJ1-2, with D possibly TRBD1 on 6 matching bases. The CDR3 has 14 amino acids. V was pared by 6 bases and J by 2 bases, with 14 bases between. CDR1 is SGHNT, CDR2 YYREEE, per germline (reference sequence). The CDR3 loop is CASTTPTGNYGYTF. The DNA for the CDR3 is TGTGCCAGCACCACACCCACAGGGAACTATGGCTACACCTTC.

The gene calls are TRBV28 and TRBJ1-6; 11 bases map to TRBD1. The CDR3 length is 14 residues. V dropped 6 bases and J dropped 9; count of bases not matched to a gene: 4. Germline V gives CDR1 MDHEN, CDR2 SYDVKM. The CDR3 is CASRAGTGGSPLHF. In DNA, the CDR3 is TGTGCCAGCAGAGCGGGGACAGGGGGTTCACCCCTCCACTTT.

The chain links TRBV15 to TRBJ2-3; perhaps TRBD1 as D (6 bases). This CDR3 region has 20 residues. Trimming pared 2 bases from V and 0 bases from J, leaving 24 bases between. Germline loops: CDR1 LNHNV, CDR2 YYDKDF (reference sequence). This CDR3 reads CATSRSRGVREGASTDTQYF. For the CDR3, the DNA is TGTGCCACCAGCAGAAGCAGGGGAGTGAGGGAAGGGGCTAGCACAGATACGCAGTATTTT.

This clone was counted once. The chain combines TRBV20-1 with TRBJ2-1; 8 bases match TRBD1. Germline assignment: CDR1 DFQATT and CDR2 SNEGSKA (reference sequence). J lost 8 bases, V lost 3 bases, and 12 bases had no gene match. CDR3 length: 15 residues. CDR3 sequence reads: CSASQGAGGRDEQFF. In DNA form, the CDR3 reads TGCAGTGCTAGTCAGGGGGCAGGGGGCAGAGATGAGCAGTTCTTC.

The V call is TRBV7-8, the J call TRBJ1-6, with TRBD1 matching over 7 bases. The CDR3 consists of 17 residues. Germline V CDR1 and CDR2: SGHVS, FQNEAQ. Losses at the gene ends were 0 bases for V and 6 bases for J; bases not matched to a gene: 8. The CDR3 spells CASSLADRASSNSPLHF. The CDR3, as DNA: TGTGCCAGCAGCTTAGCCGACAGGGCATCGAGTAATTCACCCCTCCACTTT. The variable domain in full, with the rest retrieved from reference TRBV7-8 and TRBJ1-6, is GAGVSQSPRYKVAKRGQDVALRCDPISGHVSLFWYQQALGQGPEFLTYFQNEAQLDKSGLPSDRFFAERPEGSVSTLKIQRTQQEDSAVYLCASSLADRASSNSPLHFGNGTRLTVT.

The chain has TRBV10-3 and TRBJ1-4; 9 positions match TRBD1. Germline V CDR1 and CDR2: ENHRY, SYGVKD. The J segment lost 8 bases and the V segment lost 10 bases, leaving 5 bases of the junction unmatched. The CDR3 is 12 residues long. CDR3 protein: CATGDREEKLFF. The CDR3 bases are TGTGCCACCGGGGACAGGGAGGAAAAACTGTTTTTT.

The genes are TRBV2 and TRBJ2-3; D unclear. CDR1 and CDR2 (germline): SNHLY, FYNNEI. The V end was cut by 4 bases, the J end by 4 bases, with 12 bases between. CDR3 length equals 14 residues. CDR3 sequence (DNA): TGTGCCAGCAGTGCCCCGAACGGAGCAGATACGCAGTATTTT. Translation: CASSAPNGADTQYF.

J is TRBJ1-4 and V is TRBV5-1; unclear D gene. With 4 bases removed from V and 4 bases from J, the gap between germline ends came to 11 bases. CDR3 length: 14 amino acids. Germline CDR1 reads SGHRS; CDR2 reads YFSETQ. The DNA of the CDR3 is TGCGCCAGCAGCGGGTCGGGAGTTAATGAAAAACTGTTTTTT. Translated: CASSGSGVNEKLFF. The variable domain in full, with the rest retrieved from reference TRBV5-1 and TRBJ1-4, is KAGVTQTPRYLIKTRGQQVTLSCSPISGHRSVSWYQQTPGQGLQFLFEYFSETQRNKGNFPGRFSGRQFSNSRSEMNVSTLELGDSALYLCASSGSGVNEKLFFGSGTQLSVL.

V and J are TRBV29-1 and TRBJ2-5; TRBD2 aligns across 12 bases. CDR1 is SQVTM, CDR2 ANQGSEA, per germline. The CDR3 has 13 residues. The junction had 0 bases not matched to a gene; V was cut back by 3 bases and J by 4 bases. In nucleotides, the CDR3 is TGCAGCGTTGAGGGACTAGCGGGAGAGACCCAGTACTTC. It translates to CSVEGLAGETQYF.

The chain combines TRBV7-2 with TRBJ2-3; possible D gene TRBD2, 7 bases. The V gene's germline CDR1 is SGHTA and CDR2 FQGNSA. Trimming stripped 3 bases from V and 0 bases from J, with 19 bases between. This CDR3 is 18 amino acids long. CDR3 in amino acids: CASSFPLGGDRSTDTQYF. CDR3 nucleotides: TGTGCCAGCAGCTTCCCCCTAGGGGGGGATCGGAGCACAGATACGCAGTATTTT.

This chain links TRBV11-2 with TRBJ1-3; a possible D gene is TRBD1 (5 bases). The germline gives CDR1 SGHAT, CDR2 FQNNGV. V lost 5 bases and J 0 bases, leaving 11 bases between the germline ends. The CDR3 sequence is 15 residues long. The CDR3 sequence: CASSPIRGSGNTIYF. CDR3 nucleotide sequence: TGTGCCAGCAGCCCCATTAGGGGCTCTGGAAACACCATATATTTT.

V gene TRBV7-8 combines with J gene TRBJ2-3, with 10 nucleotides matching TRBD2. Per the germline V gene, CDR1 is SGHVS and CDR2 is FQNEAQ. The V and J ends lost 5 bases and 3 bases, in that order; junction bases with no gene match: 8. The CDR3 covers 16 residues. The CDR3 sequence is CASSPRGGLATDTQYF. The CDR3 DNA is TGTGCCAGCAGCCCCCGGGGGGGACTAGCGACAGATACGCAGTATTTT.

The count of this clone is one. The rearrangement uses TRBV24-1 and TRBJ2-1, with unresolved D. The CDR3 spans 13 residues. Trimming shortened V by 0 bases and J by 8 bases, and 7 bases separated the two germline ends. CDR1 KGHDR and CDR2 SFDVKD come from the germline V gene. CDR3 in DNA: TGTGCCACCAGTGATTTGCAACGAGATGAGCAGTTCTTC. Amino acid sequence: CATSDLQRDEQFF.

This sequence joins TRBV4-1 and TRBJ2-7; 9 positions agree with TRBD2. The J segment lost 3 bases and the V segment lost 3 bases, leaving 6 bases of the junction unmatched. CDR3 length equals 15 residues. Germline CDR1 MGHRA, CDR2 YSYEKL. Here the CDR3 reads CASSHIAGADYEQYF. CDR3 nucleotides: TGCGCCAGCAGCCATATAGCGGGGGCCGACTACGAGCAGTACTTC.